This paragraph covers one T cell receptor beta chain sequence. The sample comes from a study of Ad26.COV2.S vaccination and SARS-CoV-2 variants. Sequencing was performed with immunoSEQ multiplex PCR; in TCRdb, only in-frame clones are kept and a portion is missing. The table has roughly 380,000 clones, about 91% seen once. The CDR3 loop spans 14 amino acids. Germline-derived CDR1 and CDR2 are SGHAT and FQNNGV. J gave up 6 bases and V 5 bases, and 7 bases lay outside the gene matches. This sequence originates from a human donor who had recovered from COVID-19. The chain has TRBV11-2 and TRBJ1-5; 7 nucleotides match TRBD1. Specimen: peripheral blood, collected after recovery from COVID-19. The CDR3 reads CASSPSAGGQPQHF. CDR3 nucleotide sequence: TGTGCCAGCAGCCCAAGTGCAGGGGGTCAGCCCCAGCATTTT. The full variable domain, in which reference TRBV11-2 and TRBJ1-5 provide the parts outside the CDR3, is EAGVAQSPRYKIIEKRQSVAFWCNPISGHATLYWYQQILGQGPKLLIQFQNNGVVDDSQLPKDRFSAERLKGVDSTLKIQPAKLEDSAVYLCASSPSAGGQPQHFGDGTRLSIL.